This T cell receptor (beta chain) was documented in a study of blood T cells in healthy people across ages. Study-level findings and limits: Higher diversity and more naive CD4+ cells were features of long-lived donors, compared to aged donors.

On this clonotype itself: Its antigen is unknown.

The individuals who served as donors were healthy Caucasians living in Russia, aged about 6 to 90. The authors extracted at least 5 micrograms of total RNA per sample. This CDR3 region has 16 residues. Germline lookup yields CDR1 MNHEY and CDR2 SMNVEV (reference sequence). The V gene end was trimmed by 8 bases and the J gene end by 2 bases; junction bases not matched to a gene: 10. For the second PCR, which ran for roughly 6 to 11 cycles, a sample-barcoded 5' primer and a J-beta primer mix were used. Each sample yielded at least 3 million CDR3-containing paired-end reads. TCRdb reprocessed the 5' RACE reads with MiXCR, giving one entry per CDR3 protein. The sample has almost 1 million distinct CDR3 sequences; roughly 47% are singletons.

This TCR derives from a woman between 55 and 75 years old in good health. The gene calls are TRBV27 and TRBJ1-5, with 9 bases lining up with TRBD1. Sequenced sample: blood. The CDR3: CASGNRGQRGNQPQHF. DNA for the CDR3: TGTGCCAGCGGAAACAGGGGGCAAAGGGGCAATCAGCCCCAGCATTTT.